Given below is one TCR beta chain in context. These data come from a study of blood T cell repertoires in COVID-19. The overall study: Specimens from acute and convalescent COVID-19 originated in the United States, Italy and Spain.

Participants were placed into cohorts based on the clinical history they reported. Two negative PCRs, clearance, or symptom resolution characterized the recovered Cohort 3 donors. Using immunoSEQ multiplex PCR, the repertoire was profiled, and TCRdb retains in-frame clones only, with some absent. The table records a few hundred thousand clones, 80% to 90% of them present only once. The germline gives CDR1 MNHEY, CDR2 SVGAGI. Trimming shortened V by 6 bases and J by 0 bases, and 12 bases separated the two germline ends. This CDR3 is 15 amino acids long. This TCR derives from a woman in her fifties or sixties who had recovered from COVID-19. The gene calls are TRBV6-5 and TRBJ1-3; D is ambiguous. The sample consisted of PBMCs or T cells enriched from blood (not recorded which). The CDR3: CASRPNLSSGNTIYF. CDR3 nucleotide sequence: TGTGCCAGCAGGCCAAATCTAAGCTCTGGAAACACCATATATTTT.